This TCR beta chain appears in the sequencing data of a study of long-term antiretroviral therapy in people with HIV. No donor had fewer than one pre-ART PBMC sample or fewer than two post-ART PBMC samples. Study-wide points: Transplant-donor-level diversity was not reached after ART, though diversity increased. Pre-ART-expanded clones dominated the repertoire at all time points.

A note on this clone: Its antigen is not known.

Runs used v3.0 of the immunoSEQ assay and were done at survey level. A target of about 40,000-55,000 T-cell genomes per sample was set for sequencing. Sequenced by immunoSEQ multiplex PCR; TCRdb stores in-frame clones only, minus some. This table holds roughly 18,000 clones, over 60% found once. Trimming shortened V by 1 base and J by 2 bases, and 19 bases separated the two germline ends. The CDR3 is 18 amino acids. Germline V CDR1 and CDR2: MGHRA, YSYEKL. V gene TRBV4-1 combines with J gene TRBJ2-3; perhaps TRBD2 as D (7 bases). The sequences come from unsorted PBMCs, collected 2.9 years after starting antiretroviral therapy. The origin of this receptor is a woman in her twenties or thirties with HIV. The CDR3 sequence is CASSQGGLRGGLTDTQYF. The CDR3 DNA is TGCGCCAGCAGCCAAGGCGGATTAAGGGGGGGCCTCACAGATACGCAGTATTTT.